This is a list of T cell receptor beta chains from one sample in a study of CD8 T cells in Susac syndrome. TCRdb called the immunoSEQ multiplex PCR reads again in MiXCR, with one record for every CDR3 protein. Of 80,000 to 90,000 distinct CDR3 sequences listed, more than 85% are singletons. Sequenced: CD8+ T cells from PBMCs. All receptors derive from a human donor with Susac syndrome. CDR3s include the opening cysteine and the closing phenylalanine or tryptophan. The order of the fields is D gene, clone size, J gene, V gene, CDR3 DNA, CDR3 protein. D genes are given only for firm matches. Only part of the rows carry a size: once, few, many, or a class if the clone is expanded.

d_gene: -; abundance: -; j_gene: TRBJ1-4; v_gene: TRBV7-2; CDR3nt: TGTGCCAGCGGGGGTGAAAAACTGTTTTTT; CDR3aa: CASGGEKLFF
d_gene: -; abundance: once; j_gene: TRBJ2-7; v_gene: TRBV15; CDR3nt: TGTGCCACCAGCAGCGTCGGCTACGAGCAGTACTTC; CDR3aa: CATSSVGYEQYF
d_gene: -; abundance: -; j_gene: TRBJ2-3; v_gene: TRBV13; CDR3nt: TGTGCCAGCAGCAGTGGAGTTCCAGATACGCAGTATTTT; CDR3aa: CASSSGVPDTQYF
d_gene: -; abundance: -; j_gene: TRBJ2-1; v_gene: TRBV19; CDR3nt: TGTGCCAGTACCCTCGGACTTGAGCAGTTCTTC; CDR3aa: CASTLGLEQFF
d_gene: -; abundance: -; j_gene: TRBJ2-7; v_gene: TRBV7-9; CDR3nt: TGTGCCAGCAGCTTTTTAGAAAACGAGCAGTACTTC; CDR3aa: CASSFLENEQYF
d_gene: -; abundance: -; j_gene: TRBJ2-1; v_gene: TRBV30; CDR3nt: TGTGCCTGGGCGACCGACCTCTACAATGAGCAGTTCTTC; CDR3aa: CAWATDLYNEQFF
d_gene: -; abundance: -; j_gene: TRBJ2-5; v_gene: TRBV11-2; CDR3nt: TGTGCCAGCAGCTTAGTCGGGACGCGGGGAGAGACCCAGTACTTC; CDR3aa: CASSLVGTRGETQYF
d_gene: TRBD2; abundance: -; j_gene: TRBJ2-5; v_gene: TRBV13; CDR3nt: TGTGCCAGCACGGGGGAGGGAAAAGAGACCCAGTACTTC; CDR3aa: CASTGEGKETQYF
d_gene: TRBD2; abundance: -; j_gene: TRBJ2-7; v_gene: TRBV12-3/TRBV12-4; CDR3nt: TGTGCCAGCAGTCTTAGCGGGACCTCCTACGAGCAGTACTTC; CDR3aa: CASSLSGTSYEQYF
d_gene: -; abundance: -; j_gene: TRBJ1-1; v_gene: TRBV5-1; CDR3nt: TGCGCCAGCAACCAGGGGACTGAAGCTTTCTTT; CDR3aa: CASNQGTEAFF
d_gene: TRBD2; abundance: few; j_gene: TRBJ2-6; v_gene: TRBV7-9; CDR3nt: TGTGCCAGCAGCTTAGCTGGCGGGGGGACTGGGGCCAACGTCCTGACTTTC; CDR3aa: CASSLAGGGTGANVLTF
d_gene: -; abundance: -; j_gene: TRBJ1-4; v_gene: TRBV30; CDR3nt: TGTGCCTGGAGTGAGAGAGAAAAACTGTTTTTT; CDR3aa: CAWSEREKLFF
d_gene: -; abundance: -; j_gene: TRBJ2-1; v_gene: TRBV20-1; CDR3nt: TGCAGTGCTAGGAGCCAGCGGGCCGCCTACAATGAGCAGTTCTTC; CDR3aa: CSARSQRAAYNEQFF
d_gene: -; abundance: -; j_gene: TRBJ2-2; v_gene: TRBV3-1; CDR3nt: TGTGCCAGCAGCCAAGCTGAGAAGAACACCGGGGAGCTGTTTTTT; CDR3aa: CASSQAEKNTGELFF
d_gene: -; abundance: -; j_gene: TRBJ2-3; v_gene: TRBV30; CDR3nt: TGTGCCTGGAGCGGAGATGTTGGGACGCAGTATTTT; CDR3aa: CAWSGDVGTQYF
d_gene: -; abundance: once; j_gene: TRBJ2-7; v_gene: TRBV24-1; CDR3nt: TGTGCCACCAGTGATTCTAACTCCTACGAGCAGTACTTC; CDR3aa: CATSDSNSYEQYF
d_gene: -; abundance: -; j_gene: TRBJ2-1; v_gene: TRBV14; CDR3nt: TGTGCCAGCAGCCAAGATACCTACAATGAGCAGTTCTTC; CDR3aa: CASSQDTYNEQFF
d_gene: -; abundance: -; j_gene: TRBJ2-7; v_gene: TRBV4-2; CDR3nt: TGTGCCAGCAGCCAATGGCGGGACAACTCCTACGAGCAGTACTTC; CDR3aa: CASSQWRDNSYEQYF
d_gene: -; abundance: -; j_gene: TRBJ2-7; v_gene: TRBV12-3/TRBV12-4; CDR3nt: TGTGCCAGCAGTCCGGTTGACTACGAGCAGTACTTC; CDR3aa: CASSPVDYEQYF
d_gene: TRBD1; abundance: -; j_gene: TRBJ2-2; v_gene: TRBV12-5; CDR3nt: TGTGCTAGTGGTCCGGGACAGGCCACCGGGGAGCTGTTTTTT; CDR3aa: CASGPGQATGELFF
d_gene: -; abundance: -; j_gene: TRBJ1-1; v_gene: TRBV5-1; CDR3nt: TGCGCCAGCAGCCCGGCCATGGGGAACACTGAAGCTTTCTTT; CDR3aa: CASSPAMGNTEAFF
d_gene: -; abundance: -; j_gene: TRBJ2-7; v_gene: TRBV7-9; CDR3nt: TGTGCCAGCAGCGGGGGCAGGGAGATTGCTTACGAGCAGTACTTC; CDR3aa: CASSGGREIAYEQYF
d_gene: -; abundance: -; j_gene: TRBJ2-4; v_gene: TRBV20-1; CDR3nt: TGCAGTGCAAGAGACGGGTACCTAGCCAAAAACATTCAGTACTTC; CDR3aa: CSARDGYLAKNIQYF
d_gene: -; abundance: -; j_gene: TRBJ2-5; v_gene: TRBV5-5; CDR3nt: TGTGCCAGCAGCTTGGATGGGATCAGGCAAGAGACCCAGTACTTC; CDR3aa: CASSLDGIRQETQYF
d_gene: -; abundance: -; j_gene: TRBJ2-3; v_gene: TRBV9; CDR3nt: TGTGCCAGCAGCGCATGGGGTCCAGATACGCAGTATTTT; CDR3aa: CASSAWGPDTQYF
d_gene: TRBD1; abundance: -; j_gene: TRBJ1-5; v_gene: TRBV6-5; CDR3nt: TGTGCCAGCAGTGCCGACAGGGTCCCCCATCAGCCCCAGCATTTT; CDR3aa: CASSADRVPHQPQHF
d_gene: -; abundance: -; j_gene: TRBJ2-7; v_gene: TRBV4-3; CDR3nt: TGCGCCAGCAGCCAAGGGTACAGCGCCTACGAGCAGTACTTC; CDR3aa: CASSQGYSAYEQYF
d_gene: -; abundance: -; j_gene: TRBJ2-1; v_gene: TRBV6-5; CDR3nt: TGTGCCAGCAGTAGTCGATCCTACAATGAGCAGTTCTTC; CDR3aa: CASSSRSYNEQFF
d_gene: -; abundance: few; j_gene: TRBJ2-1; v_gene: TRBV7-2; CDR3nt: TGTGCCAGCAGCTTAGAGGGTAGCTCCTACAATGAGCAGTTCTTC; CDR3aa: CASSLEGSSYNEQFF
d_gene: TRBD1; abundance: -; j_gene: TRBJ2-1; v_gene: TRBV13; CDR3nt: TGTGCCAGCAGCGTCGGGACAGTGGCCTACAATGAGCAGTTCTTC; CDR3aa: CASSVGTVAYNEQFF
d_gene: -; abundance: -; j_gene: TRBJ1-5; v_gene: TRBV27; CDR3nt: TGTGCCAGCAGTTTATCGAGCCAGGACGGGCCCCAGCATTTT; CDR3aa: CASSLSSQDGPQHF
d_gene: TRBD2; abundance: -; j_gene: TRBJ2-1; v_gene: TRBV13; CDR3nt: TGTGCCAGCAGCTTACTAGCGGGAGTGGTAGATGAGCAGTTCTTC; CDR3aa: CASSLLAGVVDEQFF
d_gene: -; abundance: -; j_gene: TRBJ2-1; v_gene: TRBV15; CDR3nt: TGTGCCACCAGCAGAGATTTTGGGGCCTCCTACAATGAGCAGTTCTTC; CDR3aa: CATSRDFGASYNEQFF
d_gene: -; abundance: once; j_gene: TRBJ2-5; v_gene: TRBV6-5; CDR3nt: TGTGCCAGCAGTTACGTCCTGTCTAGCGATTCAGAGACCCAGTACTTC; CDR3aa: CASSYVLSSDSETQYF
d_gene: TRBD2; abundance: -; j_gene: TRBJ2-3; v_gene: TRBV14; CDR3nt: TGTGCCAGCAGCCAAGATATCACTAGCGGGAGTACAGATACGCAGTATTTT; CDR3aa: CASSQDITSGSTDTQYF
d_gene: -; abundance: -; j_gene: TRBJ2-2; v_gene: TRBV30; CDR3nt: TGTGCCTGGAGTGTACCCGGCACCGGGGAGCTGTTTTTT; CDR3aa: CAWSVPGTGELFF
d_gene: TRBD1; abundance: -; j_gene: TRBJ1-1; v_gene: TRBV30; CDR3nt: TGTGCCTGGACCCCCCTCGGGGGACAGACGAACACTGAAGCTTTCTTT; CDR3aa: CAWTPLGGQTNTEAFF